These 7 T cell receptor beta chains share one sample of origin, sequenced in a study of blood T cell repertoires in COVID-19. TCRdb's table, derived via immunoSEQ multiplex PCR, lists solely in-frame clones and lacks some. Here the sample spans about 64,000 clones, 88% being singletons. Source material: PBMCs or T cells enriched from blood (not recorded which). These TCRs come from a woman in her thirties or forties who had recovered from COVID-19.

The rearrangement uses TRBV4-2 and TRBJ2-7; 9 nucleotides match TRBD2. The CDR3 runs 18 residues. Germline V CDR1 and CDR2: LGHNA, YNFKEQ. V gave up 0 bases and J gave up 0 bases; unmatched junction bases: 9. This chain's CDR3 is CASSQDEGGGGVSYEQYF. In DNA form, the CDR3 reads TGTGCCAGCAGCCAAGATGAGGGTGGCGGGGGGGTCTCCTACGAGCAGTACTTC.

This chain connects TRBV7-9 to TRBJ2-3; D perhaps matches TRBD1 (6 bases). Looked up from germline, CDR1 is SEHNR and CDR2 is FQNEAQ (reference sequence). The CDR3 sequence is 15 residues long. The V gene lost 6 bases and the J gene lost 0 bases, with 13 bases spanning the gap. The CDR3 DNA follows: TGTGCCAGCAGTTCAGGGGTTTTGAGCACAGATACGCAGTATTTT. It specifies CASSSGVLSTDTQYF.

This chain links TRBV6-5 with TRBJ1-5; perhaps TRBD1 as D (5 bases). Per germline, CDR1 MNHEY and CDR2 SVGAGI. Trimming left V 6 bases short and J 6 bases short, with 15 bases between. The CDR3 sequence is 14 residues long. CDR3 in amino acids: CASSRQIGGQPQHF. CDR3 in DNA: TGTGCCAGCAGCAGACAAATCGGGGGTCAGCCCCAGCATTTT.

This clone came up once. This rearrangement joins TRBV23-1 to TRBJ2-1; 16 positions match TRBD2. TRBV23-1 counts as an open reading frame of uncertain function. The CDR3 covers 17 residues. The V and J ends lost 3 bases and 6 bases, in that order; junction bases with no gene match: 5. DNA of the CDR3: TGCGCCAGCAGTCACCCGGGACTAGCGGGGGGGAGCAATGAGCAGTTCTTC. Protein product: CASSHPGLAGGSNEQFF.

The V gene is TRBV5-8, the J gene TRBJ2-5; D perhaps matches TRBD1 (6 bases). Looked up from germline, CDR1 is SGHTS and CDR2 is YDEGEE. Trimming shortened V by 7 bases and J by 2 bases, and 24 bases separated the two germline ends. The CDR3 covers 17 residues. This chain's CDR3 is CASPHPPSWGLQETQYF. The CDR3 bases are TGTGCCAGCCCACATCCCCCCTCCTGGGGGCTTCAAGAGACCCAGTACTTC.

CDR3 coding DNA: TGTGCCAGTACCTCGGTAGAAAACTATGGCTACACCTTC. As protein: CASTSVENYGYTF. This chain connects TRBV19 to TRBJ1-2, with D unresolved. This CDR3 has 13 amino acids. The V and J ends lost 7 bases and 2 bases respectively, with 11 bases between them. Germline CDR1 LNHDA, CDR2 SQIVND (reference sequence).

V gene TRBV6-4 combines with J gene TRBJ1-5; 9 nucleotides line up with TRBD1. Germline CDR1 MRHNA, CDR2 SNTAGT. This CDR3 region has 12 residues. CDR3 amino acids: CATGGGNQPQHF. The CDR3 coding sequence is TGTGCTACAGGGGGCGGCAATCAGCCCCAGCATTTT.